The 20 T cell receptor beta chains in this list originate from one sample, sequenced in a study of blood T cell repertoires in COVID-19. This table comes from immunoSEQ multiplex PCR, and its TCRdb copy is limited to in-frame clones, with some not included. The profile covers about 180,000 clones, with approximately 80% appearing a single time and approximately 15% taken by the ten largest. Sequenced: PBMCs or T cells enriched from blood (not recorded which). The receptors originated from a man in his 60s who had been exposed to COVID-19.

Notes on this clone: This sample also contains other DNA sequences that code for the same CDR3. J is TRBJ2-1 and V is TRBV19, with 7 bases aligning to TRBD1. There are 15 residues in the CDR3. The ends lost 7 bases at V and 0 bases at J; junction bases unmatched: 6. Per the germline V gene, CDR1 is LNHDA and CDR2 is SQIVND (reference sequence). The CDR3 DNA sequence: TGTGCCAGTAAGGAGGACAGGAGCTCCTACAATGAGCAGTTCTTC. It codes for CASKEDRSSYNEQFF.

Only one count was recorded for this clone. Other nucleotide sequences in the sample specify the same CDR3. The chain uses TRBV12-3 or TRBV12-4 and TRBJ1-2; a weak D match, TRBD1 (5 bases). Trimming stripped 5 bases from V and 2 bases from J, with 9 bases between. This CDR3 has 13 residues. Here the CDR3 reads CASSPDSNYGYTF. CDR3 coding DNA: TGTGCCAGCAGTCCCGACAGCAACTATGGCTACACCTTC.

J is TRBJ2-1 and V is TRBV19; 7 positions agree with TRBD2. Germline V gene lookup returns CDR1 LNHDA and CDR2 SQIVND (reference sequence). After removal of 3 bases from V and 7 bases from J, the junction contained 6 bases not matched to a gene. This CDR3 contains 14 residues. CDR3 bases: TGTGCCAGTAGTATGGGGAGGGCGGGAAATGAGCAGTTCTTC. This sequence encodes CASSMGRAGNEQFF.

The DNA for the CDR3 is TGTGCCAGCAATCTGGGGGAGGGCTACAATGAGCAGTTCTTC. This translates into CASNLGEGYNEQFF. V usage is TRBV9 and J usage is TRBJ2-1; 7 nucleotides align to TRBD2. This CDR3 has 14 residues. Germline V lookup: CDR1 SGDLS, CDR2 YYNGEE. Losses at the gene ends were 6 bases for V and 3 bases for J; bases not matched to a gene: 6.

The CDR3: CASSYESNYGYTF. In nucleotides, the CDR3 is TGTGCCAGCAGTTACGAGAGTAACTATGGCTACACCTTC. V usage is TRBV6-5 and J usage is TRBJ1-2; D is unclear. Trimming stripped 2 bases from V and 1 base from J, with 5 bases between. This CDR3 is built from 13 residues. CDR1 and CDR2 (germline): MNHEY, SVGAGI.

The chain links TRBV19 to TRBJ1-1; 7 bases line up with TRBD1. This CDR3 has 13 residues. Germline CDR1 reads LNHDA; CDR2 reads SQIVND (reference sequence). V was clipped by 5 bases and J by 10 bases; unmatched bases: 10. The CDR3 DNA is TGTGCCAGTAGTGCTATACAGGGGTGGGGAGCTTTCTTT. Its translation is CASSAIQGWGAFF.

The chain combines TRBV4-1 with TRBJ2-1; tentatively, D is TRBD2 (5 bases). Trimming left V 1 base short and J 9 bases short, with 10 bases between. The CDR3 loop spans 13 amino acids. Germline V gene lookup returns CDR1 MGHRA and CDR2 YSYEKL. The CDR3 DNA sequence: TGCGCCAGCAGCCAAGGGGCCCGGGGTGAGCAGTTCTTC. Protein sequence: CASSQGARGEQFF.

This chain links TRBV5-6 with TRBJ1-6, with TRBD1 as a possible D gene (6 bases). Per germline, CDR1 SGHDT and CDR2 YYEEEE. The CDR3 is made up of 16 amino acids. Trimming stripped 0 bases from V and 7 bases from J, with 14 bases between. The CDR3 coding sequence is TGTGCCAGCAGCTTGGCGATGGGGGCAGGAAATTCACCCCTCCACTTT. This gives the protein CASSLAMGAGNSPLHF.

Here the CDR3 reads CSVEQGRGETQYF. CDR3 DNA sequence: TGCAGCGTTGAACAGGGGAGGGGAGAGACCCAGTACTTC. The V gene is TRBV29-1, the J gene TRBJ2-5, with D possibly TRBD2 on 7 matching bases. V was trimmed by 2 bases and J by 4 bases, leaving 11 bases between them. Germline-derived CDR1 and CDR2 are SQVTM and ANQGSEA. This CDR3 contains 13 residues.

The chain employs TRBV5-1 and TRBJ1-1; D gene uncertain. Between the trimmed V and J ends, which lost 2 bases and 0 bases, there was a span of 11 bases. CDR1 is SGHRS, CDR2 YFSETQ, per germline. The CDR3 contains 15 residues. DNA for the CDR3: TGCGCCAGCAGCTTTGGAGGTACGATGAACACTGAAGCTTTCTTT. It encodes CASSFGGTMNTEAFF.

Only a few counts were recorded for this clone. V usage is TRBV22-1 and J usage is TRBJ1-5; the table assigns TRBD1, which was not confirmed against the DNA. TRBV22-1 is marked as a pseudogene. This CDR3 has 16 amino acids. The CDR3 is CPGSAPDRASNQPQHF. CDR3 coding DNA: TGTCCTGGGAGCGCACCGGACAGAGCGAGCAATCAGCCCCAGCATTTT.

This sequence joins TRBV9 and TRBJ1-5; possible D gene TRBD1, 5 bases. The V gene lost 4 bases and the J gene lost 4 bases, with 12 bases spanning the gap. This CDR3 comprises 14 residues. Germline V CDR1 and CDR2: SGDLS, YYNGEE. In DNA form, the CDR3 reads TGTGCCAGCAGCCCACTCGGGGGGAATCAGCCCCAGCATTTT. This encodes CASSPLGGNQPQHF.

The CDR3 DNA follows: TGTGCCAGCAGCCGCGGCGGCAGGGAGGGTAGTCAGCCCCAGCATTTT. Translation gives CASSRGGREGSQPQHF. The rearrangement uses TRBV7-2 and TRBJ1-5, with TRBD1 as a possible D gene (5 bases). Germline CDR1 and CDR2: SGHTA and FQGNSA. Trimming removed 5 bases from V and 6 bases from J, with 20 bases in between. The CDR3 totals 16 residues.

The CDR3 coding sequence is TGTGCCTGGCGCACCGGGACAGGGGTGGGCTACACCTTC. This encodes CAWRTGTGVGYTF. The gene calls are TRBV30 and TRBJ1-2; 10 bases fit TRBD1. Germline V CDR1 and CDR2: GTSNPN, SVGIG (reference sequence). This CDR3 is built from 13 residues. V lost 5 bases to trimming and J lost 8 bases; unmatched junction nucleotides: 8.

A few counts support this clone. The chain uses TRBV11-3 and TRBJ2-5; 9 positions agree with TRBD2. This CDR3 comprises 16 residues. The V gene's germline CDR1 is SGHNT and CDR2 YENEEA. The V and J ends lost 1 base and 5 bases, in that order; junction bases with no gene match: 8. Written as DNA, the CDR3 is TGTGCCAGCAGCTTAGGACTAGCGGTCCTTAGGGAGACCCAGTACTTC. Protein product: CASSLGLAVLRETQYF.

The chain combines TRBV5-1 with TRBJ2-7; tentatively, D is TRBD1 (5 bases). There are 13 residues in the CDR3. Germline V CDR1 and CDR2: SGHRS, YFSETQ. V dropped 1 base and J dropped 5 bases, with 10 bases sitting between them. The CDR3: CASSLNTGNEQYF. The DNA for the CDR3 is TGCGCCAGCAGCTTGAACACAGGTAACGAGCAGTACTTC.

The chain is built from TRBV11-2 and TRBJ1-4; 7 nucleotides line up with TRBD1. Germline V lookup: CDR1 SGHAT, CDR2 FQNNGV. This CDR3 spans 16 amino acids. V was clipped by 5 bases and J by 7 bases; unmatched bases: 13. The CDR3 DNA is TGTGCCAGCAGCCCGGGGCCCAGGGGGAGAGGTGAAAAACTGTTTTTT. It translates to CASSPGPRGRGEKLFF.

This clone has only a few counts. The CDR3 sequence: CAISAKGTGLYNSPLHF. The CDR3 DNA is TGTGCCATCAGTGCCAAGGGGACAGGGCTGTATAATTCACCCCTCCACTTT. The chain has TRBV10-3 and TRBJ1-6; 9 nucleotides align to TRBD1. Germline V gene data show CDR1 as ENHRY and CDR2 as SYGVKD. J gave up 4 bases and V 4 bases, and 8 bases lay outside the gene matches. This CDR3 contains 17 residues.

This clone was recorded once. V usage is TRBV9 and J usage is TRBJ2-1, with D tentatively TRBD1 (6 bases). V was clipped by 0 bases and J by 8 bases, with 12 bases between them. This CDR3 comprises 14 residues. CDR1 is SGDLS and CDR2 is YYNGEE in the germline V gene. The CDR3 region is CASSVGGRNHEQFF. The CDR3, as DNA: TGTGCCAGCAGCGTAGGGGGGCGTAATCATGAGCAGTTCTTC.

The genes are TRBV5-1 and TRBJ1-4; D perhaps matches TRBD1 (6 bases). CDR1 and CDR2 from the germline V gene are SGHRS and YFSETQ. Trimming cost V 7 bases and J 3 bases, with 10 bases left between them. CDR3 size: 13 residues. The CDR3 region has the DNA TGCGCCAGCCGTGGACAGCCTAATGAAAAACTGTTTTTT. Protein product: CASRGQPNEKLFF.